The sequence of this T cell receptor (beta chain) was determined in a study of shared clonotypes between healthy human individuals. On the study more broadly: Each donor's CD4 naive and CD4 memory cells filled three plates apiece, CD8 naive two, and CD8 memory one.

Assay used: immunoSEQ multiplex PCR; TCRdb lists only in-frame clones, some missing. The data show millions of clones, around 90% seen once. The germline gives CDR1 LNHNV, CDR2 YYDKDF (reference sequence). V lost 0 bases and J 0 bases, leaving 9 bases between the germline ends. This CDR3 has 16 amino acids. This receptor was obtained from a young man in good health. The chain joins TRBV15 to TRBJ1-3, with D unresolved. Sequenced sample: naive CD4+ T cells sorted from blood. Subset described: CD45RA+ positively selected. The DNA for the CDR3 is TGTGCCACCAGCAGAGAAGGGATCGACTCTGGAAACACCATATATTTT. Encoded protein: CATSREGIDSGNTIYF.